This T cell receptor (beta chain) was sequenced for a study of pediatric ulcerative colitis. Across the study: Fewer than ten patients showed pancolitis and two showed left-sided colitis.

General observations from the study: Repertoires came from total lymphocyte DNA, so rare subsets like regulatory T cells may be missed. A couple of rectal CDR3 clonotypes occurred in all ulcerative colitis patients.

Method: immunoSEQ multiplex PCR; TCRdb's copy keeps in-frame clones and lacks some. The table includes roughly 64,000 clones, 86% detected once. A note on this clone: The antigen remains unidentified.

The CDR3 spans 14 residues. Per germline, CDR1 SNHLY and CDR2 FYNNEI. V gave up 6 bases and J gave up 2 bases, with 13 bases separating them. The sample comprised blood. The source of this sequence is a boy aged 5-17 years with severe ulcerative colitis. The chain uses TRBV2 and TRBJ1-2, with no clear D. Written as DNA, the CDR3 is TGTGCCAGCAGAGAGGGTCCGGGAAACTATGGCTACACCTTC. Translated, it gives CASREGPGNYGYTF.